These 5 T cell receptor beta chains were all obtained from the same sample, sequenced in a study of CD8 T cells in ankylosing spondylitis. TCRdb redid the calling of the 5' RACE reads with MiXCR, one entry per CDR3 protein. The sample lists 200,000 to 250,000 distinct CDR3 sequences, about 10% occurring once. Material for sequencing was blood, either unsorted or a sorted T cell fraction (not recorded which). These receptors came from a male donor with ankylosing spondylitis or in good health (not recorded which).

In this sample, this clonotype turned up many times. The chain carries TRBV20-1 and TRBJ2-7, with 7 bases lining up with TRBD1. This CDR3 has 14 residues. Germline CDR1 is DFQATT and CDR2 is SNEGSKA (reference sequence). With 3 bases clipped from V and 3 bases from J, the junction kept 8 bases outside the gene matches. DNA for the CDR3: TGCAGTGCTAGTTCCGGGACAGCTGACTACGAGCAGTACTTC. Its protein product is CSASSGTADYEQYF.

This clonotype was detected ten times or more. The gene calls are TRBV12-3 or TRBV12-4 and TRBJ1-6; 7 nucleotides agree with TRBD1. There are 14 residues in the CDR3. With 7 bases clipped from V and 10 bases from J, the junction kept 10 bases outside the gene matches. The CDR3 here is CASTFLQGGSPLHF. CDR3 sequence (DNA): TGTGCCAGCACTTTCTTGCAGGGGGGGTCACCCCTCCACTTT.

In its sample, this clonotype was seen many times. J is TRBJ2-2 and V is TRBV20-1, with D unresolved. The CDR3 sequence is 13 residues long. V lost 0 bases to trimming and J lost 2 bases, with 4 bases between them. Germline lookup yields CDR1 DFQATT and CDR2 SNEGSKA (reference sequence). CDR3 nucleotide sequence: TGCAGTGCTAGAGATAGAAACACCGGGGAGCTGTTTTTT. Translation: CSARDRNTGELFF.

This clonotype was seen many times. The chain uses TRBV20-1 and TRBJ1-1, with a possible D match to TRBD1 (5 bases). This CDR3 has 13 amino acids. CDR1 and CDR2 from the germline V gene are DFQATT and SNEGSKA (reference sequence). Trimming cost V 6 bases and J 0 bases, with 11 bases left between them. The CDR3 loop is CSASGAMNTEAFF. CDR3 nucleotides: TGCAGTGCCAGCGGGGCCATGAACACTGAAGCTTTCTTT.

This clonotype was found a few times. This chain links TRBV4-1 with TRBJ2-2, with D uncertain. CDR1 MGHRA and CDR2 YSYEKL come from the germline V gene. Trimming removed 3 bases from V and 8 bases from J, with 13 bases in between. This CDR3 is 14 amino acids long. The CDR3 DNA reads TGCGCCAGCAGCCATCCCGGAGCGACTGGGGAGCTGTTTTTT. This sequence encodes CASSHPGATGELFF.